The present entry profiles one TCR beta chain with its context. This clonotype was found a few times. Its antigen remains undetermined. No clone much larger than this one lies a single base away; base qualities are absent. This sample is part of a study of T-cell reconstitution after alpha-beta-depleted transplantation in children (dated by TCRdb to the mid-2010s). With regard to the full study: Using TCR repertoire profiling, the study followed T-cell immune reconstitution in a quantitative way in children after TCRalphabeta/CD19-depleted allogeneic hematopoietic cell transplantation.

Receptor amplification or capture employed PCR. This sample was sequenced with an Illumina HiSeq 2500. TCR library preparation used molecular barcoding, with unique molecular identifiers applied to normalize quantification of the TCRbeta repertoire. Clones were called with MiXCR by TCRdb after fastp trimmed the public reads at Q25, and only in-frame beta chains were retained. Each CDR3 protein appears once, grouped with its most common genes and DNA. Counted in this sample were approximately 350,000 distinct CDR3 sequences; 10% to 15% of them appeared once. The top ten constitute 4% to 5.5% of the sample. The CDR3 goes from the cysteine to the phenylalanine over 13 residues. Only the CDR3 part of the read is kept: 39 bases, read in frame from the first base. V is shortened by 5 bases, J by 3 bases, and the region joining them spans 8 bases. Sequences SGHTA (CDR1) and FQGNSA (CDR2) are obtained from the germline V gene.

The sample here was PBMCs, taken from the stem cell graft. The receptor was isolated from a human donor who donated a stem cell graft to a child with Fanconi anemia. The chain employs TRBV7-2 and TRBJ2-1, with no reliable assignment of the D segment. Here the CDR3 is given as CASSSWFYNEQFF. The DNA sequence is TGTGCCAGCAGCAGTTGGTTCTACAATGAGCAGTTCTTC. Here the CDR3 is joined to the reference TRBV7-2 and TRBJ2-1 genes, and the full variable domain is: GAGVSQSPSNKVTEKGKDVELRCDPISGHTALYWYRQSLGQGLEFLIYFQGNSAPDKSGLPSDRFSAERTGGSVSTLTIQRTQQEDSAVYLCASSSWFYNEQFFGPGTRLTVL.